This TCR beta chain derives from a study of control samples from healthy donors and cancer patients. TCRdb keeps only in-frame clones here, not all; method: immunoSEQ multiplex PCR. The sample lists 150,000 to 200,000 clones, 90% to 95% occurring once. CDR3 length: 16 amino acids. The germline V gene encodes CDR1 MNHNS and CDR2 SASEGT. Trimming stripped 4 bases from V and 0 bases from J, with 10 bases between. The sequence was collected from a man aged 60 to 75 with colorectal cancer. The specimen sequenced was PBMCs. This rearrangement joins TRBV6-1 to TRBJ2-6, with D maybe TRBD1 (6 bases). Here the CDR3 reads CASSGRGSSGANVLTF. CDR3 DNA: TGTGCCAGCAGTGGAAGGGGGAGCTCTGGGGCCAACGTCCTGACTTTC.